One and the same sample provided the 9 T cell receptor beta chains below, sequenced in a study of identical twins. TCRdb re-derived calls from the 5' RACE reads in MiXCR, one entry per CDR3 protein. The top ten clones hold less than 4% of a sample with a few hundred thousand distinct CDR3 sequences, around 8% of them seen once. The sample was also reused in another study, on yellow fever vaccine responses in identical twins.

Sequenced: CD8+ T cells sorted from blood. The origin of the receptors is a woman under 30 in good health.

This clonotype showed up many times. The chain joins TRBV6-2 or TRBV6-3 to TRBJ2-1, with 8 positions matching TRBD2. Germline V CDR1 and CDR2: MNHEY, SVGEGT. V trimming: 2 bases; J trimming: 9 bases; junction bases outside the gene matches: 9. The CDR3 has 15 amino acids. CDR3 nucleotides: TGTGCCAGCAGTTACGAACTAGCGGTCTCCTCTGAGCAGTTCTTC. This codes for CASSYELAVSSEQFF.

The CDR3 spells CSGINQQTGPYPWVLFF. In DNA, the CDR3 is TGCAGTGGAATAAACCAACAAACGGGGCCCTACCCGTGGGTGCTGTTTTTT. The chain combines TRBV20-1 with TRBJ2-2; D possibly matches TRBD1 or TRBD2 (5 bases each). Trimming took 7 bases from V and 13 from J, leaving 34 bases between them. Germline loops: CDR1 DFQATT, CDR2 SNEGSKA (reference sequence). The CDR3 contains 17 residues.

At least ten counts were recorded for this clonotype. The chain carries TRBV11-2 and TRBJ2-7; a possible D gene is TRBD2 (6 bases). V lost 3 bases and J lost 3, with 12 bases in between. The CDR3 is 14 amino acids. Germline CDR1 and CDR2: SGHAT and FQNNGV. The DNA for the CDR3 is TGTGCCAGCAGCTTCCGGGACTGGGACTACGAGCAGTACTTC. It encodes CASSFRDWDYEQYF.

Many counts were recorded for this clonotype. CDR3 bases: TGTGCCAGCAGCGTTAGCGGACCCGAGAACACAGATACGCAGTATTTT. It specifies CASSVSGPENTDTQYF. The V gene is TRBV7-9, the J gene TRBJ2-3; tentative D call: TRBD2 (6 bases). CDR3 size: 16 residues. Trimming stripped 5 bases from V and 2 bases from J, with 17 bases between. Germline CDR1 is SEHNR and CDR2 is FQNEAQ (reference sequence).

About this clonotype itself: This may be a read error: a much more frequent sequence differs by one nucleotide. This sequence joins TRBV4-3 and TRBJ2-3; TRBD1 or TRBD2 may be the D gene (5 bases each). The CDR3 is 16 residues long. V gave up 0 bases and J gave up 4 bases, with 14 bases separating them. CDR1 and CDR2 from the germline V gene are LGHNA and YSLEER. The CDR3, as DNA: TGCGCCAGCAGCCAAGATCGGAAGGGGAGCGCAGATACGCAGTATTTT. It encodes CASSQDRKGSADTQYF.

This clonotype was seen a few times. V gene TRBV20-1 combines with J gene TRBJ2-3; tentatively, D is TRBD1 or TRBD2 (6 bases each). The CDR3 loop spans 16 amino acids. In germline, CDR1 is DFQATT, CDR2 SNEGSKA (reference sequence). Trimming took 6 bases from V and 4 from J, leaving 23 bases between them. The chain's CDR3 is CSAGPPGVRGPDTQYF. DNA of the CDR3: TGCAGTGCCGGACCACCGGGTGTTCGGGGGCCAGATACGCAGTATTTT.

The J gene is TRBJ2-1, the V gene TRBV5-1; 9 bases match TRBD2. The V segment lost 0 bases and the J segment 10 bases; nucleotides outside the gene matches: 14. Germline CDR1 and CDR2: SGHRS and YFSETQ. The CDR3 length is 17 residues. The CDR3 DNA follows: TGCGCCAGCAGCTTGGCCAGTGGCGGGAGGGCCTCCGGGGAGCAGTTCTTC. It is translated as CASSLASGGRASGEQFF.

This chain connects TRBV20-1 to TRBJ2-3; D gene unclear. Trimming removed 3 bases from V and 2 bases from J, with 6 bases in between. The CDR3 is 12 residues long. Per germline, CDR1 DFQATT and CDR2 SNEGSKA (reference sequence). The CDR3: CSASGLTDTQYF. CDR3 DNA sequence: TGCAGTGCTAGCGGGCTCACAGATACGCAGTATTTT.

This clonotype was observed many times. The J gene is TRBJ2-3, the V gene TRBV7-9; no reliable D call. Trimming took 1 base from V and 4 from J, leaving 6 bases between them. This CDR3 region has 13 residues. Germline V gives CDR1 SEHNR, CDR2 FQNEAQ (reference sequence). For the CDR3, the DNA is TGTGCCAGCAGCTTAGAGGGTCCAGATACGCAGTATTTT. It codes for CASSLEGPDTQYF.